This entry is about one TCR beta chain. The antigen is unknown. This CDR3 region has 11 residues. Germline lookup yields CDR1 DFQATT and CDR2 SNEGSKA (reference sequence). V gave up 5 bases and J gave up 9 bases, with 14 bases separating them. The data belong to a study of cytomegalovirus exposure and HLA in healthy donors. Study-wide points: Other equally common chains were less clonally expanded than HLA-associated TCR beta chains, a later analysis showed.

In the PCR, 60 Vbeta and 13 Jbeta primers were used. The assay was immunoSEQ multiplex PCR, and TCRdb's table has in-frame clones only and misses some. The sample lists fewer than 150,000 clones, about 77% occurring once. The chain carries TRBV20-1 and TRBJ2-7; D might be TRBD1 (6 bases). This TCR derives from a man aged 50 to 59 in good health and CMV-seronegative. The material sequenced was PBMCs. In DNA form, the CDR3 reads TGCAGTGCTGACAGGTCCCAAGGGCAGTACTTC. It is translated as CSADRSQGQYF.